This TCR beta chain was obtained from a study of T-cell memory formation after mild COVID-19. Study results and caveats: The main location of contracting CD4+ clones was CM and EM, and that of contracting CD8+ clones was EMRA.

TCRdb itself ran the 5' RACE reads through MiXCR, one entry per CDR3 protein. The table records 250,000 to 300,000 distinct CDR3 sequences, 15% to 20% of them present only once. The CDR3 contains 14 residues. The V gene lost 8 bases and the J gene lost 5 bases, with 16 bases spanning the gap. The germline gives CDR1 SGHVS, CDR2 FQNEAQ. Worth noting for this clonotype: What it binds is not known.

Sequencing was performed on PBMCs or a T cell subset sorted from them (not recorded which). The V and J genes are TRBV7-8 and TRBJ1-5; a weak D match, TRBD1 (6 bases). This clonotype originated in a man younger than 35 who had mild COVID-19 (a few samples of this study predate the infection). Cell type and time point are not known. This chain's CDR3 is CASASRGQYQPQHF. CDR3 bases: TGTGCCAGCGCCAGCAGGGGCCAATATCAGCCCCAGCATTTT.